What follows are 19 T cell receptor beta chains derived from one specimen sequenced in a study of shared clonotypes between healthy human individuals. Clones were read by immunoSEQ multiplex PCR, and TCRdb kept only the in-frame ones, dropping some. Among fewer than 1.4 million clones listed, about 84% were seen once. Sequenced material: memory CD4+ T cells from PBMCs. The subset here: CD45RA-negative fraction. The source is a man aged 18 to 29 in good health. Some clones in this sample may be carry-over from other donors' samples.

The V and J genes are TRBV5-4 and TRBJ1-2; 10 bases fit TRBD1. Germline V gives CDR1 SGHNT, CDR2 YYREEE (reference sequence). The trim removed 3 bases at V and 8 bases at J, leaving 13 bases unmatched. This CDR3 has 16 amino acids. CDR3 residues: CASSSGSSGTGEGYTF. The CDR3 DNA sequence: TGTGCCAGCAGCTCTGGAAGTTCCGGGACAGGGGAAGGCTACACCTTC.

The rearrangement joins TRBV7-6 to TRBJ1-5, with a weak D call TRBD1 (5 bases). This CDR3 has 18 residues. Between the trimmed V and J ends, which lost 1 base and 0 bases, there was a span of 16 bases. Germline V gene sequence: CDR1 SGHVS, CDR2 FNYEAQ. The CDR3 DNA reads as TGTGCCAGCAGCTTAGGGGTCAGGGAGGCGAATAGCAATCAGCCCCAGCATTTT. Translating gives CASSLGVREANSNQPQHF.

The rearrangement joins TRBV11-3 to TRBJ2-3; TRBD2 might be the D (5 bases). The CDR3 sequence is 15 residues long. Per germline, CDR1 SGHNT and CDR2 YENEEA. Trimming left V 1 base short and J 0 bases short, with 8 bases between. This CDR3 reads CASSLGGSSTDTQYF. In DNA form, the CDR3 reads TGTGCCAGCAGCTTAGGAGGGAGTAGCACAGATACGCAGTATTTT.

V gene TRBV29-1 combines with J gene TRBJ2-5; D gene unclear. Germline V CDR1 and CDR2: SQVTM, ANQGSEA. CDR3 length equals 14 residues. V was cut by 4 bases and J by 3 bases, with 15 bases left in between. DNA for the CDR3: TGCAGCGTTGTGATATTGGCAGCTAAAGAGACCCAGTACTTC. Translation: CSVVILAAKETQYF.

V usage is TRBV28 and J usage is TRBJ1-2; 8 bases agree with TRBD1. The CDR3 has 17 amino acids. In germline, CDR1 is MDHEN, CDR2 SYDVKM. Trimming removed 2 bases from V and 1 base from J; junction bases left unmatched: 9. The CDR3 bases are TGTGCCAGCAGTTTACCTGACAGGGGCGCCCTTAACTATGGCTACACCTTC. It translates to CASSLPDRGALNYGYTF.

CDR3 region: CASSSRAPLYGYTF. In DNA, the CDR3 is TGTGCCAGCAGCTCCAGGGCGCCACTTTATGGCTACACCTTC. The chain couples TRBV7-2 to TRBJ1-2; TRBD1 is a possible D gene (5 bases). This CDR3 contains 14 residues. V dropped 4 bases and J dropped 5 bases, with 14 bases sitting between them. CDR1 and CDR2 (germline): SGHTA, FQGNSA.

As DNA, the CDR3 is TGTGCCAGCAGCGTAGGCCCTGGGCGGGGGTACCAAGAGACCCAGTACTTC. Translating it yields CASSVGPGRGYQETQYF. The chain employs TRBV9 and TRBJ2-5, with 7 bases fitting TRBD2. J was trimmed by 0 bases and V by 0 bases; bases with no gene match: 8. Germline V gene lookup returns CDR1 SGDLS and CDR2 YYNGEE. The length of the CDR3 is 17 residues.

The chain carries TRBV27 and TRBJ1-1, with a tentative D call TRBD1 (5 bases). V dropped 6 bases and J dropped 1 base, with 12 bases sitting between them. CDR3 length: 14 residues. CDR1 MNHEY and CDR2 SMNVEV come from the germline V gene (reference sequence). CDR3 protein: CASSRFDRNTEAFF. Written as DNA, the CDR3 is TGTGCCAGCAGCCGATTCGACAGGAACACTGAAGCTTTCTTT.

This clone was seen only once. A much larger clone differs from this one at a single base, so this may be a read error. The genes are TRBV29-1 and TRBJ2-5; D not resolved. Judging by the DNA end, TRBJ2-7 fits better; the J call may be wrong. Germline V lookup: CDR1 SQVTM, CDR2 ANQGSEA. The CDR3 is 12 residues long. CDR3 DNA: TGCAGCGTTGTTCAGGAGCCCTACGAGCAGTACTTC. Its translation: CSVVQEPYEQYF.

The chain joins TRBV25-1 to TRBJ1-1; D perhaps matches TRBD1 (5 bases). The length of the CDR3 is 13 residues. CDR1 is MGHDK and CDR2 is SYGVNS in the germline V gene. V was clipped by 9 bases and J by 2 bases, with 13 bases between them. CDR3 nucleotides: TGTGCCAGGACAGCCATCAGTAACACTGAAGCTTTCTTT. It encodes CARTAISNTEAFF. Variable domain in full (rest from reference TRBV25-1 and TRBJ1-1): EADIYQTPRYLVIGTGKKITLECSQTMGHDKMYWYQQDPGMELHLIHYSYGVNSTEKGDLSSESTVSRIRTEHFPLTLESARPSHTSQYLCARTAISNTEAFFGQGTRLTVV.

V gene TRBV6-5 combines with J gene TRBJ2-2; a weak D match, TRBD1 (5 bases). This CDR3 contains 15 residues. Germline V gives CDR1 MNHEY, CDR2 SVGAGI. Trimming stripped 5 bases from V and 4 bases from J, with 14 bases between. The CDR3 sequence: CASSTQGVGTGELFF. CDR3 sequence (DNA): TGTGCCAGCAGTACCCAGGGTGTAGGCACCGGGGAGCTGTTTTTT.

The V call is TRBV9, the J call TRBJ2-3; 9 positions agree with TRBD2. V shed 4 bases, J shed 2 bases, and the junction held 8 bases outside the gene matches. This CDR3 comprises 16 residues. Germline values: CDR1 SGDLS, CDR2 YYNGEE. Written as DNA, the CDR3 is TGTGCCAGCAGCCTCCGACTAGCGGAAGACACAGATACGCAGTATTTT. Amino acids: CASSLRLAEDTDTQYF.

The V and J genes are TRBV5-1 and TRBJ1-2; D not resolved. The germline V and J ends were trimmed by 0 bases and 3 bases, with 9 bases remaining between them. This CDR3 has 14 residues. Germline assignment: CDR1 SGHRS and CDR2 YFSETQ. CDR3 loop: CASSLAVGDYGYTF. The DNA of the CDR3 is TGCGCCAGCAGCTTGGCGGTGGGAGACTATGGCTACACCTTC.

About this clone itself: This sample also contains other DNA sequences that code for the same CDR3. The V gene is TRBV7-8, the J gene TRBJ1-2; D is uncertain. The CDR3 covers 13 residues. The V and J ends lost 5 bases and 4 bases respectively, with 11 bases between them. Germline V gives CDR1 SGHVS, CDR2 FQNEAQ. The CDR3 loop is CASSPDRGYGYTF. In DNA, the CDR3 is TGTGCCAGCAGCCCAGACCGGGGCTATGGCTACACCTTC.

Worth noting for this clone: This sample includes further DNA sequences coding for the same CDR3. V usage is TRBV5-1 and J usage is TRBJ1-4; D not certain. Trimming cost V 0 bases and J 5 bases, with 8 bases left between them. This CDR3 region has 14 residues. Germline CDR1 is SGHRS and CDR2 is YFSETQ. The CDR3 region is CASSLDSPNEKLFF. The CDR3 region has the DNA TGCGCCAGCAGCTTGGACAGCCCAAATGAAAAACTGTTTTTT. The whole variable domain, remainder taken from reference TRBV5-1 and TRBJ1-4, is KAGVTQTPRYLIKTRGQQVTLSCSPISGHRSVSWYQQTPGQGLQFLFEYFSETQRNKGNFPGRFSGRQFSNSRSEMNVSTLELGDSALYLCASSLDSPNEKLFFGSGTQLSVL.

The rearrangement uses TRBV4-3 and TRBJ2-7, with 12 bases lining up with TRBD2. Trimming removed 4 bases from V and 3 bases from J; junction bases left unmatched: 4. CDR1 is LGHNA and CDR2 is YSLEER in the germline V gene. This CDR3 is built from 15 residues. The CDR3 DNA is TGCGCCAGCAGCCTGCTAGCGGGAGGGGACTACGAGCAGTACTTC. Its translation is CASSLLAGGDYEQYF.

DNA of the CDR3: TGTGCCAGCAGCGCCTGGGGGGCCGGGAGCGTCCTGACTTTC. This gives the protein CASSAWGAGSVLTF. The rearrangement links TRBV9 to TRBJ2-6; D possibly uses TRBD1 or TRBD2 (6 bases each). This CDR3 has 14 residues. With 3 bases removed from V and 12 bases from J, the gap between germline ends came to 16 bases. CDR1 is SGDLS, CDR2 YYNGEE, per germline.

This chain joins TRBV7-6 and TRBJ1-2; maybe TRBD1 (5 bases). V dropped 5 bases and J dropped 4 bases, with 17 bases sitting between them. CDR3 length: 15 residues. The germline V gene encodes CDR1 SGHVS and CDR2 FNYEAQ. CDR3 in DNA: TGTGCCAGCAGCGGCCTAACAGGAACTTTCTATGGCTACACCTTC. This encodes CASSGLTGTFYGYTF.

V gene TRBV15 combines with J gene TRBJ2-3; TRBD2 agrees at 9 bases. The CDR3 is 16 residues long. Germline lookup yields CDR1 LNHNV and CDR2 YYDKDF (reference sequence). J gave up 0 bases and V 1 base, and 2 bases lay outside the gene matches. The CDR3 loop reads CATSRGTSGSTDTQYF. The DNA of the CDR3 is TGTGCCACCAGCAGAGGTACTAGCGGGAGCACAGATACGCAGTATTTT. The whole variable domain, filled in from reference TRBV15 and TRBJ2-3, reads DAMVIQNPRYQVTQFGKPVTLSCSQTLNHNVMYWYQQKSSQAPKLLFHYYDKDFNNEADTPDNFQSRRPNTSFCFLDIRSPGLGDTAMYLCATSRGTSGSTDTQYFGPGTRLTVL.